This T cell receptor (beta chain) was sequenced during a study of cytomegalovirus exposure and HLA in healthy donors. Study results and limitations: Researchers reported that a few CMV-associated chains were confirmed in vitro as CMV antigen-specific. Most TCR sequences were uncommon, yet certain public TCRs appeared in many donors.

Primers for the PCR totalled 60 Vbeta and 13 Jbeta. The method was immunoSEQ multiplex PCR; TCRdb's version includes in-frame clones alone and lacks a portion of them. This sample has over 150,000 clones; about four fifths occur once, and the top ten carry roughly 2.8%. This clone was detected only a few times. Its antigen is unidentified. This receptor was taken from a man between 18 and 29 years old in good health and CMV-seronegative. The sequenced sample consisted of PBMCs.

CDR3 DNA sequence: TGCGCCAGCAGCTTTGGACAGGCGAACACCGGGGAGCTGTTTTTT. This sequence encodes CASSFGQANTGELFF. V usage is TRBV5-1 and J usage is TRBJ2-2; 7 nucleotides agree with TRBD1. From germline, CDR1 is SGHRS and CDR2 YFSETQ. The J segment lost 0 bases and the V segment lost 2 bases, leaving 1 base of the junction unmatched. The CDR3 length is 15 residues.